The 26 T cell receptor beta chains below come from one sample, sequenced in a study of metastatic and nonmetastatic thyroid tumors. TCRdb reanalyzed the PCR reads via MiXCR. The top ten clones hold around a sixth of a sample with tens of thousands of clones, less than 25% of them seen once. All patients reached thyroid surgery having received no treatment beforehand. The sample taken for sequencing was blood. These receptors originate from a female donor with papillary thyroid cancer or a benign thyroid nodule (not recorded which). Some clones in this sample may be carry-over from other donors' samples.

The chain couples TRBV30 to TRBJ1-2; D remains ambiguous. The CDR3 is 13 amino acids. CDR1 and CDR2 (germline): GTSNPN, SVGIG (reference sequence). The V and J ends lost 3 bases and 0 bases respectively, with 8 bases between them. The CDR3 spells CAWRRAANYGYTF. The CDR3 nucleotides read TGTGCCTGGAGAAGGGCAGCTAACTATGGCTACACCTTC.

This clone was counted at least ten times. V and J are TRBV11-2 and TRBJ2-2; D might be TRBD2 (6 bases). In germline, CDR1 is SGHAT, CDR2 FQNNGV. The CDR3 extends over 14 amino acids. V was pared by 0 bases and J by 4 bases, with 6 bases between. The DNA of the CDR3 is TGTGCCAGCAGCTTAGAGCGGGGCACCGGGGAGCTGTTTTTT. Its translation: CASSLERGTGELFF. The full variable domain, in which reference TRBV11-2 and TRBJ2-2 provide the parts outside the CDR3, is EAGVAQSPRYKIIEKRQSVAFWCNPISGHATLYWYQQILGQGPKLLIQFQNNGVVDDSQLPKDRFSAERLKGVDSTLKIQPAKLEDSAVYLCASSLERGTGELFFGEGSRLTVL.

This chain links TRBV6-1 with TRBJ1-1, with TRBD1 as a possible D gene (6 bases). Trimming stripped 11 bases from V and 6 bases from J, with 22 bases between. The germline gives CDR1 MNHNS, CDR2 SASEGT. This CDR3 comprises 14 residues. This CDR3 is CAWRDIRTAPEAFF. The CDR3 region has the DNA TGTGCCTGGCGGGACATACGAACAGCCCCTGAAGCTTTCTTT.

The table lists this clone with a few counts. The V and J genes are TRBV20-1 and TRBJ2-7, with 10 nucleotides matching TRBD2. The CDR3 consists of 16 residues. V was clipped by 1 base and J by 1 base; unmatched bases: 7. Looked up from germline, CDR1 is DFQATT and CDR2 is SNEGSKA (reference sequence). The CDR3 here is CSARALLAGISYEQYF. The CDR3 coding sequence is TGCAGTGCTAGAGCCCTACTAGCGGGAATATCCTACGAGCAGTACTTC.

This clone has ten or more counts. J is TRBJ1-3 and V is TRBV4-2; D unclear. Trimming removed 5 bases at V and 4 bases at J, with 9 bases between. This CDR3 is built from 13 residues. Germline loops: CDR1 LGHNA, CDR2 YNFKEQ. The CDR3 nucleotides are TGTGCCAGCAGCGCCAGCGTCGGAAACACCATATATTTT. Its protein product is CASSASVGNTIYF.

V gene TRBV6-2 or TRBV6-3 combines with J gene TRBJ1-1; D may be TRBD1 (6 bases). There are 17 residues in the CDR3. V was cut by 6 bases and J by 4 bases, with 24 bases left in between. Germline V gene sequence: CDR1 MNHEY, CDR2 SVGEGT. The CDR3 region has the DNA TGTGCCAGCAGGATCCATCAGGGGAGAGAGTTCGGCACTGAAGCTTTCTTT. Translating gives CASRIHQGREFGTEAFF.

This clone showed up many times. Other DNA sequences from this sample encode an identical CDR3 as well. J is TRBJ2-2 and V is TRBV27; D may be TRBD2 (6 bases). Germline values: CDR1 MNHEY, CDR2 SMNVEV (reference sequence). The CDR3 consists of 14 residues. Trimming removed 3 bases from V and 7 bases from J, with 12 bases in between. The CDR3 spells CASSFGGTIGELFF. CDR3 bases: TGTGCCAGCAGTTTCGGCGGGACGATCGGGGAGCTGTTTTTT.

The chain combines TRBV7-3 with TRBJ1-2, with 9 bases that match TRBD1. J gave up 10 bases and V 4 bases, and 13 bases lay outside the gene matches. Per germline, CDR1 SGHTA and CDR2 FQGTGA. CDR3 length: 15 amino acids. The CDR3 sequence is CASSSTPTGGDVYTF. Here the CDR3 DNA reads TGTGCCAGCAGCTCAACACCGACAGGGGGGGATGTCTACACCTTC.

The chain recombines TRBV20-1 with TRBJ2-7; TRBD1 matches at 9 bases. CDR3 length equals 12 residues. With 3 bases clipped from V and 3 bases from J, the junction kept 0 bases outside the gene matches. In germline, CDR1 is DFQATT, CDR2 SNEGSKA (reference sequence). The CDR3, as DNA: TGCAGTGCTAGGACAGGGGGCTACGAGCAGTACTTC. Its translation: CSARTGGYEQYF.

This clone has more than one count but fewer than ten. The chain links TRBV6-1 to TRBJ2-7; no reliable D call. The CDR3 contains 15 residues. Trimming removed 2 bases at V and 9 bases at J, with 20 bases between. Germline V CDR1 and CDR2: MNHNS, SASEGT. The CDR3 nucleotides read TGTGCCAGCAGTGAAATTTGGCCGAAACCCTACTCGCAGTACTTC. This translates into CASSEIWPKPYSQYF.

This clone was observed at least ten times. Distinct nucleotide sequences in the sample also encode this CDR3. CDR3 region: CATSDPGSVRVSYEQYF. In DNA form, the CDR3 reads TGTGCCACCAGTGATCCGGGATCGGTTCGGGTTTCCTACGAGCAGTACTTC. V gene TRBV24-1 combines with J gene TRBJ2-7; TRBD2 is a possible D gene (5 bases). Per germline, CDR1 KGHDR and CDR2 SFDVKD. There are 17 residues in the CDR3. The V end was cut by 3 bases, the J end by 1 base, with 18 bases between.

This clone was counted many times. V usage is TRBV11-2 and J usage is TRBJ1-2; the match to TRBD1 covers 10 bases. Germline CDR1 SGHAT, CDR2 FQNNGV. This CDR3 has 14 amino acids. Germline trimming cut 5 bases from V and 7 bases from J; bases unmatched to any gene: 7. The DNA for the CDR3 is TGTGCCAGCAGCCAACGACAGGGGGCGACTGGCTACACCTTC. This codes for CASSQRQGATGYTF.

This chain joins TRBV6-1 and TRBJ1-1, with unresolved D. The germline CDR1 and CDR2 sequences are MNHNS and SASEGT. Trimming cost V 3 bases and J 4 bases, with 3 bases left between them. This CDR3 has 11 residues. CDR3 loop: CASSDCTEAFF. The CDR3, as DNA: TGTGCCAGCAGTGATTGCACTGAAGCTTTCTTT.

This clone has just a few counts. The J gene is TRBJ2-7, the V gene TRBV6-4; D is unclear. The CDR3 sequence is 14 residues long. Trimming removed 4 bases from V and 3 bases from J, with 13 bases in between. Germline V gene data show CDR1 as MRHNA and CDR2 as SNTAGT. CDR3 DNA: TGTGCCAGCAGTGGCTCCCATTCCCGCTACGAGCAGTACTTC. Translation: CASSGSHSRYEQYF.

To note about this clone: A read error is possible here, since a much larger clone lies one base away. Additional DNA sequences in this sample encode the identical CDR3. The chain has TRBV5-6 and TRBJ1-1; 7 bases match TRBD1. V gave up 8 bases and J gave up 4 bases; unmatched junction bases: 14. Germline CDR1 and CDR2: SGHDT and YYEEEE. The CDR3 is 15 amino acids. As DNA, the CDR3 is TGTGCCAGTAGCAGAACGACAGGGAGGAGCACTGAAGCTTTCTTT. This sequence encodes CASSRTTGRSTEAFF.

This clone has at least ten counts. This rearrangement joins TRBV12-3 or TRBV12-4 to TRBJ2-1; D uncertain. The V and J ends lost 6 bases and 5 bases respectively, with 11 bases between them. CDR3 length equals 13 residues. CDR3 sequence (DNA): TGTGCCAGCAGCCTCACAGTTAACAATGAGCAGTTCTTC. It yields the protein CASSLTVNNEQFF.

The V gene is TRBV7-2, the J gene TRBJ2-7; D gene unclear. The germline gives CDR1 SGHTA, CDR2 FQGNSA. The V end lost 5 bases, the J end lost 1 base, and 12 bases lay between the germline ends. The CDR3 is made up of 14 amino acids. CDR3 sequence (DNA): TGTGCCAGCAGCCCCGTGGCTAGGTCCTACGAGCAGTACTTC. This encodes CASSPVARSYEQYF.

This clone was seen at least ten times. A much more abundant neighbour one base away suggests this may be a read error. The rearrangement uses TRBV29-1 and TRBJ2-7, with 12 positions matching TRBD2. The length of the CDR3 is 13 residues. Germline values: CDR1 SQVTM, CDR2 ANQGSEA. This CDR3 is CSVGLAGVGERYF. CDR3 DNA sequence: TGCAGCGTTGGACTAGCGGGAGTCGGGGAGCGGTACTTC.

The sample holds many counts of this clone. The J gene is TRBJ2-7, the V gene TRBV7-2; 11 nucleotides match TRBD2. Germline trimming cut 4 bases from V and 5 bases from J; bases unmatched to any gene: 7. The length of the CDR3 is 15 residues. Looked up from germline, CDR1 is SGHTA and CDR2 is FQGNSA. The CDR3: CASSSQLAGVDEQYF. The CDR3 region has the DNA TGTGCCAGCAGCTCCCAACTAGCGGGAGTCGACGAGCAGTACTTC.

This clone has ten or more counts. CDR3 sequence reads: CASSWGLDDTQYF. In nucleotides, the CDR3 is TGTGCCAGCAGTTGGGGACTAGACGATACGCAGTATTTT. The V call is TRBV27, the J call TRBJ2-3, with 8 positions matching TRBD2. Germline V gene sequence: CDR1 MNHEY, CDR2 SMNVEV (reference sequence). CDR3 size: 13 residues. With V trimmed by 4 bases and J by 6 bases, 3 bases remained unmatched.

In the case of this clone: A much larger clonotype is one base distant, so this may be a read error. V and J are TRBV9 and TRBJ1-1; no definite D call. The germline V gene encodes CDR1 SGDLS and CDR2 YYNGEE. There are 12 residues in the CDR3. Trimming took off 4 bases at V and 2 bases at J, with 6 bases between the two ends. CDR3 sequence: CASSSINTEAFF. The CDR3 coding sequence is TGTGCCAGCAGCTCGATTAACACTGAAGCTTTCTTT.

This clone was found many times. The V gene is TRBV9, the J gene TRBJ2-3; D is unresolved. The CDR3 is made up of 15 amino acids. V lost 3 bases, J lost 2 bases, and 13 bases lay in between. CDR1 and CDR2 from the germline V gene are SGDLS and YYNGEE. CDR3 region: CASSGDPVNTDTQYF. CDR3 nucleotides: TGTGCCAGCAGCGGAGACCCGGTTAACACAGATACGCAGTATTTT. The variable domain in full, completed from reference TRBV9 and TRBJ2-3, reads DSGVTQTPKHLITATGQRVTLRCSPRSGDLSVYWYQQSLDQGLQFLIQYYNGEERAKGNILERFSAQQFPDLHSELNLSSLELGDSALYFCASSGDPVNTDTQYFGPGTRLTVL.

This clone appeared a few times. This may be a read error, as it is one base from a much larger clone. The chain uses TRBV7-1 and TRBJ2-6; D is tentatively TRBD1 or TRBD2 (6 bases each). TRBV7-1 is known as an ORF, though its function is uncertain. The CDR3 covers 20 residues. CDR3 bases: TGTGCCAGCAGCTCCATCTGGGGGGCTAAGTCCCTCTCTGGGGCCGACGTCCTGACTTTC. This codes for CASSSIWGAKSLSGADVLTF.

CDR3 nucleotides: TGTGCCTGGAGTAGCCTAGCGGGAGGGGGAGATACGCAGTATTTT. This sequence encodes CAWSSLAGGGDTQYF. The chain carries TRBV30 and TRBJ2-3; 12 bases fit TRBD2. The V gene's germline CDR1 is GTSNPN and CDR2 SVGIG (reference sequence). CDR3 length equals 15 residues. After removal of 2 bases from V and 5 bases from J, the junction contained 5 bases not matched to a gene.

This clone was counted at least ten times. This rearrangement joins TRBV19 to TRBJ2-5; D not resolved. V dropped 1 base and J dropped 3 bases, with 6 bases sitting between them. Germline CDR1 reads LNHDA; CDR2 reads SQIVND (reference sequence). The CDR3 has 13 amino acids. The CDR3 DNA sequence: TGTGCCAGTAGTATAGCCATAAAAGAGACCCAGTACTTC. As protein: CASSIAIKETQYF.

The V and J genes are TRBV30 and TRBJ1-4; 7 positions match TRBD1. Germline-derived CDR1 and CDR2 are GTSNPN and SVGIG (reference sequence). This CDR3 comprises 11 residues. V lost 3 bases and J lost 12; bases outside the gene matches: 4. The CDR3 coding sequence is TGTGCCTGGAGGAAAGGGACAGAACTGTTTTTT. Amino acids: CAWRKGTELFF.